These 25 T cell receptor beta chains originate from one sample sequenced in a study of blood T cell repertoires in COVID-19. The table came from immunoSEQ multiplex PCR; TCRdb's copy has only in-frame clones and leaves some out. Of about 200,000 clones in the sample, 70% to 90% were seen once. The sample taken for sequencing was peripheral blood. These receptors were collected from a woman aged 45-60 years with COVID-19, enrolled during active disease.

The CDR3 is CASSPMGAETQYF. CDR3 DNA sequence: TGTGCCAGCTCACCAATGGGGGCTGAGACCCAGTACTTC. This chain connects TRBV18 to TRBJ2-5; possibly TRBD1 for D (6 bases). The V end was cut by 2 bases, the J end by 5 bases, with 9 bases between. Germline V gives CDR1 KGHSH, CDR2 LQKENI. CDR3 size: 13 residues.

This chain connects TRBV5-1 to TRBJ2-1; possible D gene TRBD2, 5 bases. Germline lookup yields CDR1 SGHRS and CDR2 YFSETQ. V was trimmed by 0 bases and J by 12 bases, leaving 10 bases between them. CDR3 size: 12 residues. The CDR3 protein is CASSLAGVGQFF. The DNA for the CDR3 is TGCGCCAGCAGCTTGGCCGGGGTAGGGCAGTTCTTC.

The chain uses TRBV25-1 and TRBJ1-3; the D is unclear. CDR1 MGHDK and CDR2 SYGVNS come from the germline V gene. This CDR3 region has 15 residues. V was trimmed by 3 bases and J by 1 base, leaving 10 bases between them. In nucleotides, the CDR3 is TGTGCCAGCAGTGACCCCCCGTATTCTGGAAACACCATATATTTT. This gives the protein CASSDPPYSGNTIYF.

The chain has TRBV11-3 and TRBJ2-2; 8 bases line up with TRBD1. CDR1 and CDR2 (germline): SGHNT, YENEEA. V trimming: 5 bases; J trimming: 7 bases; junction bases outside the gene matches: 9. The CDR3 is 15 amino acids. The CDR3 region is CASSPRQGLSGELFF. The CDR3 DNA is TGTGCCAGCAGCCCCCGACAGGGGTTGAGCGGGGAGCTGTTTTTT.

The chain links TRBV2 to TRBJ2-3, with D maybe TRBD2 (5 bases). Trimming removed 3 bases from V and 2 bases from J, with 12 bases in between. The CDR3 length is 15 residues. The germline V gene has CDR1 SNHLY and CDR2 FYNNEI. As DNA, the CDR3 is TGTGCCAGCAGTGATCCGGGGTTGGCCACAGATACGCAGTATTTT. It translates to CASSDPGLATDTQYF.

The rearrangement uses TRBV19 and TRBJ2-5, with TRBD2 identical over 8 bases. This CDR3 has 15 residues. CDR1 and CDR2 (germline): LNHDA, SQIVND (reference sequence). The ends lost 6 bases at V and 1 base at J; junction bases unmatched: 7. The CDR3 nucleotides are TGTGCCAGTAGAAGGAGTAGCGGGGCCCAAGAGACCCAGTACTTC. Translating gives CASRRSSGAQETQYF.

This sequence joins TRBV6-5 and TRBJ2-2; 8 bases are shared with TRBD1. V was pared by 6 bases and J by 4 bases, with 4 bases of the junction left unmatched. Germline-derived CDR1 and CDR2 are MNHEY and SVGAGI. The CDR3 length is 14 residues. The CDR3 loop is CASSSDRGTGELFF. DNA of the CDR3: TGTGCCAGCAGCTCCGACAGGGGCACCGGGGAGCTGTTTTTT.

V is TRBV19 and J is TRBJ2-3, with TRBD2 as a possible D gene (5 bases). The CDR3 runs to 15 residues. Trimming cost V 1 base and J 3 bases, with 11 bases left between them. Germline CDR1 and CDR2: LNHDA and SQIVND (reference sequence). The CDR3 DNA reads TGTGCCAGTAGTATAGGGACTCCCAGGACAGATACGCAGTATTTT. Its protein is CASSIGTPRTDTQYF.

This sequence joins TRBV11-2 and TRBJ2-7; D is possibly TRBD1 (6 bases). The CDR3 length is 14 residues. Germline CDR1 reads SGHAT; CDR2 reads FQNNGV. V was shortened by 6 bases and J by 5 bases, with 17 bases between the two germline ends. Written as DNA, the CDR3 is TGTGCCAGCAGGACCGGGACAAAGGGCAACGAGCAGTACTTC. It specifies CASRTGTKGNEQYF.

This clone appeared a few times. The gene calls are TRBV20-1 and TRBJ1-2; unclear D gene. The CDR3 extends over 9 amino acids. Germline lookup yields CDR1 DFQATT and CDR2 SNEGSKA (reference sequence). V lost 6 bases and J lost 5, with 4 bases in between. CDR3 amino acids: CSAGYGYTF. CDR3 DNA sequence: TGCAGTGCCGGGTATGGCTACACCTTC.

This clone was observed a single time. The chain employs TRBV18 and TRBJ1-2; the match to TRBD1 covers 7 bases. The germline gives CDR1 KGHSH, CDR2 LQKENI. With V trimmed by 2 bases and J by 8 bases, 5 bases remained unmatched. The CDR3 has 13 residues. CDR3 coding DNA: TGTGCCAGCTCACCAACGCAGGGGGGAGGCTACACCTTC. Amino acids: CASSPTQGGGYTF.

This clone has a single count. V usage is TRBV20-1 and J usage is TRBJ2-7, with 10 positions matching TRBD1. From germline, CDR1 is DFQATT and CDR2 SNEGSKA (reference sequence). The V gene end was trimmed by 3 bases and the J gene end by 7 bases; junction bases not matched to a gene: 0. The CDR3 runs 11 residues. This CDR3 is CSARGQGEQYF. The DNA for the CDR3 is TGCAGTGCTAGGGGACAGGGGGAGCAGTACTTC.

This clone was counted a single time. The CDR3 sequence: CASSLEDTRTSYEQYF. The CDR3 DNA reads as TGTGCCAGCAGCTTAGAGGACACCCGTACCTCCTACGAGCAGTACTTC. V usage is TRBV7-8 and J usage is TRBJ2-7, with D possibly matching TRBD1 (5 bases). Germline V CDR1 and CDR2: SGHVS, FQNEAQ. The V and J ends lost 1 base and 0 bases respectively, with 13 bases between them. The CDR3 totals 16 residues.

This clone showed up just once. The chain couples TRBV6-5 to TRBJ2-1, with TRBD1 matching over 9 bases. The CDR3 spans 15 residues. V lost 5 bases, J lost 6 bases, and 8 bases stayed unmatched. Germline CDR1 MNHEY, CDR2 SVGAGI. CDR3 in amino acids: CASSLIGTGINEQFF. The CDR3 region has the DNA TGTGCCAGCAGTCTCATAGGGACAGGGATCAATGAGCAGTTCTTC.

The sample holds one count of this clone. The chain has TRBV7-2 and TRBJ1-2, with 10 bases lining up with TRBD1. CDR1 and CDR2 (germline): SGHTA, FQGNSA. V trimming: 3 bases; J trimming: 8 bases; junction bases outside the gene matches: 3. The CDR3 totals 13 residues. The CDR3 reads CASSFLGQGGYTF. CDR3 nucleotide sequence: TGTGCCAGCAGCTTCCTGGGACAGGGGGGCTACACCTTC.

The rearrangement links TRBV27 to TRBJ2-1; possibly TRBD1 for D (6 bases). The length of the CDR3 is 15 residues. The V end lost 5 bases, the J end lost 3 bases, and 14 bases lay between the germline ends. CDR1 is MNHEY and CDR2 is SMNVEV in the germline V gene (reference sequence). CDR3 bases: TGTGCCAGCAGTCGGGACACCTACAACTACAATGAGCAGTTCTTC. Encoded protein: CASSRDTYNYNEQFF.

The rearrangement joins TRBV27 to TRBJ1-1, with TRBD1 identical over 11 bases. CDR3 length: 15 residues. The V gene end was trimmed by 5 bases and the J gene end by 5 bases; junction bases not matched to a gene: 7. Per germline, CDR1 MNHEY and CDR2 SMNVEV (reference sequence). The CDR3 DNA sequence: TGTGCCAGCAGTCCGGGACAGGGGGTTCCAACTGAAGCTTTCTTT. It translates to CASSPGQGVPTEAFF.

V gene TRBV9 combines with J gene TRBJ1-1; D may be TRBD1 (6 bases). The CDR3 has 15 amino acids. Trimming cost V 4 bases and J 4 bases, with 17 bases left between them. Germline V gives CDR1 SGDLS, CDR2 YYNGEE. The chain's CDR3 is CASSSAGGLATEAFF. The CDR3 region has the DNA TGTGCCAGCAGCTCAGCGGGGGGGCTGGCCACTGAAGCTTTCTTT.

The CDR3 nucleotides read TGTGCCAGCAGTTTATTTTCAGGGAACAATCAGCCCCAGCATTTT. It specifies CASSLFSGNNQPQHF. J is TRBJ1-5 and V is TRBV28, with a tentative D call TRBD1 (5 bases). Germline V gene lookup returns CDR1 MDHEN and CDR2 SYDVKM. The ends were cut back, 1 base at V and 3 bases at J, with 10 bases in the middle. CDR3 size: 15 residues.

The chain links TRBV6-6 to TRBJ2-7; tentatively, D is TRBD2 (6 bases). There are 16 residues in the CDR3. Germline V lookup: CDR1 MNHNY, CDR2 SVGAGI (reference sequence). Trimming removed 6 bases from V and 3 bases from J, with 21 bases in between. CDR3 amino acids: CASSDPGTSGGYEQYV. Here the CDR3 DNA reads TGTGCCAGCAGCGATCCTGGGACTTCCGGAGGCTACGAGCAGTACGTC.

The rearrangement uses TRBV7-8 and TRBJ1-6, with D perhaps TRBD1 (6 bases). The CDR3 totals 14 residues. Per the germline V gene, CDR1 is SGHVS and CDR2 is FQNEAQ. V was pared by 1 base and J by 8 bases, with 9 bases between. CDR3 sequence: CASSLVQGDSPLHF. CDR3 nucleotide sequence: TGTGCCAGCAGCTTAGTACAGGGAGATTCACCCCTCCACTTT. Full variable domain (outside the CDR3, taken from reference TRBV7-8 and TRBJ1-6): GAGVSQSPRYKVAKRGQDVALRCDPISGHVSLFWYQQALGQGPEFLTYFQNEAQLDKSGLPSDRFFAERPEGSVSTLKIQRTQQEDSAVYLCASSLVQGDSPLHFGNGTRLTVT.

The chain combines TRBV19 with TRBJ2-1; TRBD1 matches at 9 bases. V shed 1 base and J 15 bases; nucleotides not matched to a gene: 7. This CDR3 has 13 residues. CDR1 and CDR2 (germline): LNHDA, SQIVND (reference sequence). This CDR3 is CASSIVGGTGLFF. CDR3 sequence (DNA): TGTGCCAGTAGTATAGTAGGCGGGACAGGGCTGTTCTTC.

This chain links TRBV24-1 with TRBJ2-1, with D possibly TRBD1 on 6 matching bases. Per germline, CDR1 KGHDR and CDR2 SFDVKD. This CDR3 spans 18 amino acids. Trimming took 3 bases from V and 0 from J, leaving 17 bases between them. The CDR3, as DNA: TGTGCCACCAGTGATATACCGACAGGACCCAACTCCTACAATGAGCAGTTCTTC. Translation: CATSDIPTGPNSYNEQFF.

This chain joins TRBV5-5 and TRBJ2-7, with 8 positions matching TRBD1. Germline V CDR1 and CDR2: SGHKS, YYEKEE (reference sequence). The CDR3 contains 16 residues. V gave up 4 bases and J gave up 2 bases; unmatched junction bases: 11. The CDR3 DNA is TGTGCCAGCAGCGTTAACCGGGACAGGCATACCTACGAGCAGTACGTC. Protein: CASSVNRDRHTYEQYV.

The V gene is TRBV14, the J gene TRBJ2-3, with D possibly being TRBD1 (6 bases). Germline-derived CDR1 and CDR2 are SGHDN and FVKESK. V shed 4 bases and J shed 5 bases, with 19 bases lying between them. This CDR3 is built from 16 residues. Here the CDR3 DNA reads TGTGCCAGCAGCCCCCGTGGCAGGGGCCCGGGAGATACGCAGTATTTT. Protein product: CASSPRGRGPGDTQYF.